Below are 8 T cell receptor beta chains sequenced from a single sample in a study of T-cell memory formation after mild COVID-19. Each CDR3 protein gets one entry after TCRdb re-called the 5' RACE reads with MiXCR. Here the sample spans approximately 210,000 distinct CDR3 sequences, approximately 10% being singletons. The sample was PBMCs or a T cell subset sorted from them (not recorded which). These receptors came from a man younger than 35 who had mild COVID-19 (a few samples of this study predate the infection). Cell type and time point are not known.

In this sample, this clonotype turned up many times. The genes are TRBV12-3 or TRBV12-4 and TRBJ2-5; D is perhaps TRBD1 (6 bases). This CDR3 contains 18 residues. V was cut by 4 bases and J by 1 base, with 22 bases left in between. Here the CDR3 reads CASSSLKTGPGPQETQYF. The DNA of the CDR3 is TGTGCCAGCAGTTCACTGAAGACAGGTCCAGGTCCCCAAGAGACCCAGTACTTC.

This clonotype was counted at least ten times. This chain joins TRBV7-9 and TRBJ1-2; unclear D gene. Between the trimmed V and J ends, which lost 5 bases and 2 bases, there was a span of 6 bases. This CDR3 is built from 12 residues. Germline V CDR1 and CDR2: SEHNR, FQNEAQ (reference sequence). In DNA form, the CDR3 reads TGTGCCAGCAGCCCGGAGAACTATGGCTACACCTTC. It specifies CASSPENYGYTF.

The J gene is TRBJ2-4, the V gene TRBV18; D may be TRBD1 or TRBD2 (5 bases each). Germline lookup yields CDR1 KGHSH and CDR2 LQKENI. This CDR3 has 15 residues. Trimming cost V 4 bases and J 0 bases, with 10 bases left between them. Written as DNA, the CDR3 is TGTGCCAGCTCACGGGACCCTACAGCCAAAAACATTCAGTACTTC. This translates into CASSRDPTAKNIQYF.

This clonotype was seen at least ten times. The J gene is TRBJ2-1, the V gene TRBV9; D is uncertain. V lost 4 bases and J lost 8, with 19 bases in between. CDR1 and CDR2 (germline): SGDLS, YYNGEE. The CDR3 has 15 residues. The CDR3 region is CASSPRLGTRHEQFF. As DNA, the CDR3 is TGTGCCAGCAGCCCCCGACTGGGAACTCGGCATGAGCAGTTCTTC.

This clonotype was detected a few times. The rearrangement joins TRBV7-2 to TRBJ2-3; no reliable D call. The CDR3 contains 14 residues. Looked up from germline, CDR1 is SGHTA and CDR2 is FQGNSA. The V and J ends lost 0 bases and 6 bases respectively, with 10 bases between them. The CDR3 bases are TGTGCCAGCAGCTTAGCCACACCTAAGGATACGCAGTATTTT. Protein sequence: CASSLATPKDTQYF.

This clonotype has only a few counts. CDR3 sequence (DNA): TGTGCCAGCAGCCAAGATGCCCTCTCTGCCATAGCGGGGGCATACAATGAGCAGTTCTTC. It encodes CASSQDALSAIAGAYNEQFF. The chain combines TRBV4-2 with TRBJ2-1; 9 nucleotides match TRBD2. This CDR3 has 20 amino acids. CDR1 and CDR2 (germline): LGHNA, YNFKEQ. J gave up 4 bases and V 0 bases, and 16 bases lay outside the gene matches.

The chain links TRBV15 to TRBJ1-6; 7 bases line up with TRBD1. The CDR3 totals 13 residues. The V and J ends lost 7 bases and 6 bases, in that order; junction bases with no gene match: 3. Germline-derived CDR1 and CDR2 are LNHNV and YYDKDF (reference sequence). CDR3 nucleotides: TGTGCCACCAAGACAGGGACTAATTCACCCCTCCACTTT. Its translation: CATKTGTNSPLHF.

This sequence joins TRBV7-2 and TRBJ2-1, with TRBD2 matching over 7 bases. The germline gives CDR1 SGHTA, CDR2 FQGNSA. Unmatched junction bases numbered 16, after V lost 7 bases and J lost 7 bases. This CDR3 is 16 amino acids long. The DNA for the CDR3 is TGTGCCAGCATCATCACCTGGGGAGGGAATGGGAATGAGCAGTTCTTC. It specifies CASIITWGGNGNEQFF.